The clone carrying this T cell receptor (beta chain) was observed at least ten times. Its antigen remains unidentified. The data derive from a study of T cells after yellow fever vaccination. General observations from the study: Among all clonotypes, a small share was observed in both CD4 and CD8 compartments. The secondary response showed a weaker magnitude and a faster peak, day 5 versus 15. Most primary-vaccination clones reappeared after the booster (about 97% CD4, around 88% CD8).

For TCR, cDNA came from 5'RACE template switching, which added a universal primer site and UMIs. TCRdb ran MiXCR on the 5' RACE reads and lists one entry per CDR3 protein. Of 70,000 or so distinct CDR3 sequences in the sample, approximately 5% were seen once. The CDR3 has 18 residues. V was clipped by 6 bases and J by 1 base; unmatched bases: 13. The sample in question was CD4+ T cells sorted from PBMCs, obtained roughly 14 days after the first yellow fever vaccination. The origin of this receptor is a man aged 18-30 years who received the YFV17D yellow fever vaccine. This chain joins TRBV12-3 or TRBV12-4 and TRBJ1-5, with TRBD1 matching over 9 bases. This CDR3 is CASSLYPDRGMSNQPQHF. As DNA, the CDR3 is TGTGCCAGCAGCCTTTATCCTGACAGGGGGATGAGCAATCAGCCCCAGCATTTT.